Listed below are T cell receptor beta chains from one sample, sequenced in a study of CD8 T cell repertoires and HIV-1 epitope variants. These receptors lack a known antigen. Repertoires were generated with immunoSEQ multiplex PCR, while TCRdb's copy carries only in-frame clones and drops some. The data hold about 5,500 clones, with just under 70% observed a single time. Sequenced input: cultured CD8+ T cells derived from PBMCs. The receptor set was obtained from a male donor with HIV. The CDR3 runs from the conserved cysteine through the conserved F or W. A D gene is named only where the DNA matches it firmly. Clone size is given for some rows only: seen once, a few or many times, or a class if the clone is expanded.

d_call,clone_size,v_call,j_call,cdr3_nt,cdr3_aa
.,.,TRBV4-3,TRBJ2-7,TGCGCCAGCAGCCGTATACTCGACTACGAGCAGTACTTC,CASSRILDYEQYF
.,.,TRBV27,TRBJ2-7,TGTGCCAGCAGCGAATCAATAGGACAAGCCTACGAGCAGTACTTC,CASSESIGQAYEQYF
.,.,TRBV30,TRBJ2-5,TGTGCCTGGAGTGCGGTCCGGGAGACCCAGTACTTC,CAWSAVRETQYF
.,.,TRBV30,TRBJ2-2,TGTGCCTTCCTACAGAGGGCTACCGGGGAGCTGTTTTTT,CAFLQRATGELFF
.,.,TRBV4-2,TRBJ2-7,TGTGCCAGCAGCCAAGATCTTGGAAGCTACGAGCAGTACTTC,CASSQDLGSYEQYF
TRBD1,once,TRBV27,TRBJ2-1,TGTGCCAGCAGTCCCAGCCGACAGGGGCACGGTGAGCAGTTCTTC,CASSPSRQGHGEQFF
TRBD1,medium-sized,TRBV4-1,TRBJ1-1,TGCGCCAGCAGCCGTTTACAGGGGGAGGAAGCTTTCTTT,CASSRLQGEEAFF
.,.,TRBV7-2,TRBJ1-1,TGTGCCAGCAGCCCTATACTGGCAGGGAATTACGAGAACACTGAAGCTTTCTTT,CASSPILAGNYENTEAFF
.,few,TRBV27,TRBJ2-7,TGTGCCAGCAGCCCGGGACCGACCTCGTACGAGCAGTACTTC,CASSPGPTSYEQYF
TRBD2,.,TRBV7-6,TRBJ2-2,TGTGCCAGCAGCGGGACTAGCGGGGGCCCGAACACCGGGGAGCTGTTTTTT,CASSGTSGGPNTGELFF
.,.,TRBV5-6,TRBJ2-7,TGTGCCAGCAGTTCCGGACCTTGGATTACAGGAACCTACGAGCAGTACTTC,CASSSGPWITGTYEQYF
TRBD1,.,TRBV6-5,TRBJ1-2,TGTGCCAGCAGTCCACCGGGACAGGGAGCCTATGGCTACACCTTC,CASSPPGQGAYGYTF
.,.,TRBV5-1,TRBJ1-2,TGCGCCAGCAGGGGGGACGAATTACGAGGCTACACCTTC,CASRGDELRGYTF
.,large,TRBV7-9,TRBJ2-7,TGTGCCAGCAGCTTACGAGCGGGCGAGCAGTACTTC,CASSLRAGEQYF
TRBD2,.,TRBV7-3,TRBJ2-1,TGTGCCAGCAGTCGGACTAGCGGGGGCTACAATGAGCAGTTCTTC,CASSRTSGGYNEQFF
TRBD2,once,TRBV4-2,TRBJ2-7,TGTGCCAGCAGCCAAGGGGTCCTAGCGGGAAGGAACGAGCAGTACTTC,CASSQGVLAGRNEQYF
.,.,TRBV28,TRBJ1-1,TGTGCCAGCAGTTCGGGCTCAAGCCCTGAAGCTTTCTTT,CASSSGSSPEAFF
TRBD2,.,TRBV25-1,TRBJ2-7,TGTGCCAGCACTGGCGGGGGGCGGGGGGATTACGAGCAGTACTTC,CASTGGGRGDYEQYF
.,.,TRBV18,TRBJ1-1,TGTGCCAGCTCACCATTTCCAGATAACACTGAAGCTTTCTTT,CASSPFPDNTEAFF
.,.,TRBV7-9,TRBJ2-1,TGTGCCAGCAGCCCTGGATCAGCGGATGAGCAGTTCTTC,CASSPGSADEQFF
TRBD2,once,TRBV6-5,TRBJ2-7,TGTGCCAGCAGACCCCGGGAGGGCCGCGAGCAGTACTTC,CASRPREGREQYF
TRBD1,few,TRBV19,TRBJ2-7,TGTGCCACCCGGACAGGGGGCGGAGAGCAGTACTTC,CATRTGGGEQYF
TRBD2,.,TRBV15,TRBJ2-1,TGTGCCACCAGCATTGGGACTAGGGAGTACAATGAGCAGTTCTTC,CATSIGTREYNEQFF
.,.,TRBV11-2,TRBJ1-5,TGTGCCAGCAGCTTAGCCCCGGCGGCGAGCAATCAGCCCCAGCATTTT,CASSLAPAASNQPQHF
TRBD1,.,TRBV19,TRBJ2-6,TGTGCCAGTAGTCTAGGGGGCGCTGGGGCCAACGTCCTGACTTTC,CASSLGGAGANVLTF